A single sample is the source of the 19 T cell receptor beta chains below, sequenced in a study of blood T cells in healthy people across ages (dated by TCRdb to 2015 to 2017). Libraries were made using 5' RACE. The sequencer was an Illumina HiSeq 2500. A second PCR of roughly 6 to 11 cycles was run with a J-beta primer mix and a sample-barcoded 5' primer. In TCRdb, the public reads were trimmed at Q25 with fastp and aligned with MiXCR, with productive beta chains retained. CDR3 protein sequences are deduplicated, and each keeps its most common genes and DNA. This sample gives approximately 1.5 million distinct CDR3 sequences in total; around 40% of them show up just once. Over 3.5% of the sample lies in the top ten. Sequencing input: blood. The source is a woman between 18 and 29 years old in good health.

This chain joins TRBV5-1 and TRBJ2-2, with 11 bases identical to TRBD2. Germline CDR1 is SGHRS and CDR2 is YFSETQ. V gave up 5 bases and J gave up 5 bases; unmatched junction bases: 8. The CDR3 is made up of 16 amino acids. In nucleotides, the CDR3 is TGCGCCAGCAGTCCAACTAGCGGGAGTGGGACCGGGGAGCTGTTTTTT. Translating gives CASSPTSGSGTGELFF.

The table lists this clonotype with a few counts. This rearrangement joins TRBV5-1 to TRBJ2-3; TRBD1 aligns across 8 bases. This CDR3 is 13 amino acids long. CDR1 is SGHRS and CDR2 is YFSETQ in the germline V gene. V lost 7 bases and J lost 6; bases outside the gene matches: 7. CDR3 DNA sequence: TGCGCCAGCCGGGACAGGCCGGAGGATACGCAGTATTTT. Translating it yields CASRDRPEDTQYF.

Worth noting for this clonotype: Being one base from a much bigger clone, this may be a read error. The CDR3 region has the DNA TGTGCCAGCAGCTTAGATACTGTGACAGATACGCGGTATTTT. Its protein is CASSLDTVTDTRYF. The chain has TRBV7-2 and TRBJ2-3; D perhaps matches TRBD1 (5 bases). Per germline, CDR1 SGHTA and CDR2 FQGNSA. This CDR3 is built from 14 residues.

This clonotype was counted between two and nine times. This sequence joins TRBV6-5 and TRBJ1-1, with TRBD1 identical over 7 bases. V trimming: 0 bases; J trimming: 3 bases; junction bases outside the gene matches: 13. This CDR3 is 18 amino acids long. CDR1 and CDR2 (germline): MNHEY, SVGAGI. CDR3 DNA: TGTGCCAGCAGTTACTCGATACACACGACAGGGATGGACACTGAAGCTTTCTTT. It specifies CASSYSIHTTGMDTEAFF.

The V gene is TRBV27, the J gene TRBJ2-7; D gene uncertain. V dropped 5 bases and J dropped 2 bases, with 10 bases sitting between them. This CDR3 is built from 13 residues. Per the germline V gene, CDR1 is MNHEY and CDR2 is SMNVEV (reference sequence). CDR3 protein: CASSPRFTYEQYF. CDR3 sequence (DNA): TGTGCCAGCAGTCCCCGGTTTACCTACGAGCAGTACTTC.

The rearrangement uses TRBV27 and TRBJ2-1; maybe TRBD2 (6 bases). The CDR3 is made up of 17 amino acids. Germline values: CDR1 MNHEY, CDR2 SMNVEV (reference sequence). Between the trimmed V and J ends, which lost 3 bases and 5 bases, there was a span of 20 bases. CDR3 protein: CASSLLVGSTVNNEQFF. As DNA, the CDR3 is TGTGCCAGCAGTTTGCTAGTCGGGAGTACCGTTAACAATGAGCAGTTCTTC.

The V call is TRBV7-9, the J call TRBJ1-5; D possibly corresponds to TRBD1 (5 bases). This CDR3 is 13 amino acids long. V was cut by 0 bases and J by 12 bases, with 12 bases left in between. Germline assignment: CDR1 SEHNR and CDR2 FQNEAQ (reference sequence). The CDR3: CASSLASGPNQHF. For the CDR3, the DNA is TGTGCCAGCAGCTTAGCCTCGGGGCCAAACCAGCATTTT.

At least ten counts were recorded for this clonotype. The rearrangement joins TRBV6-2 or TRBV6-3 to TRBJ2-1, with a tentative D call TRBD2 (5 bases). This CDR3 is 11 amino acids long. Germline-derived CDR1 and CDR2 are MNHEY and SVGEGT. Deletions cut 4 bases from V and 14 bases from J, with 12 bases between. The CDR3 is CASSWPSPKFF. The CDR3 DNA follows: TGTGCCAGCAGTTGGCCTAGCCCTAAGTTCTTC.

The sample holds a few counts of this clonotype. The chain joins TRBV20-1 to TRBJ1-2; TRBD1 agrees at 9 bases. Trimming removed 5 bases from V and 6 bases from J; junction bases left unmatched: 10. CDR1 and CDR2 (germline): DFQATT, SNEGSKA (reference sequence). The CDR3 contains 14 residues. CDR3 sequence: CSARSPDRGHGYTF. As DNA, the CDR3 is TGCAGTGCTCGCTCTCCGGACAGGGGTCATGGCTACACCTTC.

This clonotype has just a few counts. V and J are TRBV6-2 or TRBV6-3 and TRBJ2-7; D call uncertain. CDR1 MNHEY and CDR2 SVGEGT come from the germline V gene. Trimming removed 2 bases from V and 4 bases from J, with 12 bases in between. The CDR3 extends over 14 amino acids. The CDR3 loop is CASSYSLPRYEQYF. The CDR3 DNA reads as TGTGCCAGCAGTTACAGCCTTCCTCGTTACGAGCAGTACTTC.

This clonotype has more than one count but fewer than ten. V is TRBV5-1 and J is TRBJ2-5, with D unresolved. The germline V and J ends were trimmed by 2 bases and 11 bases, with 16 bases remaining between them. CDR1 is SGHRS and CDR2 is YFSETQ in the germline V gene. The length of the CDR3 is 13 residues. The CDR3 sequence: CASSFPGANEQYF. The CDR3 DNA is TGCGCCAGCAGCTTCCCTGGTGCAAATGAGCAGTACTTC.

The rearrangement uses TRBV6-6 and TRBJ2-7, with 8 bases aligning to TRBD1. Germline V gives CDR1 MNHNY, CDR2 SVGAGI (reference sequence). Germline trimming cut 0 bases from V and 3 bases from J; bases unmatched to any gene: 7. The CDR3 length is 16 residues. The CDR3 here is CASSYSTGALNYEQYF. CDR3 nucleotide sequence: TGTGCCAGCAGTTACTCGACAGGGGCCCTCAACTACGAGCAGTACTTC.

The rearrangement links TRBV24-1 to TRBJ2-1, with 13 bases aligning to TRBD2. From germline, CDR1 is KGHDR and CDR2 SFDVKD. The V and J ends lost 5 bases and 0 bases, in that order; junction bases with no gene match: 12. There are 20 residues in the CDR3. Here the CDR3 reads CATSAPSGTSGAFSYNEQFF. The DNA of the CDR3 is TGTGCCACCAGTGCCCCATCCGGGACTAGCGGGGCATTCTCCTACAATGAGCAGTTCTTC.

V and J are TRBV20-1 and TRBJ1-5; a possible D gene is TRBD1 (5 bases). The CDR3 loop spans 14 amino acids. Germline assignment: CDR1 DFQATT and CDR2 SNEGSKA (reference sequence). Trimming stripped 3 bases from V and 0 bases from J, with 9 bases between. CDR3 sequence reads: CSASGGGSNQPQHF. CDR3 DNA sequence: TGCAGTGCTAGCGGGGGGGGTAGCAATCAGCCCCAGCATTTT.

CDR3 loop: CASSKGAGEQETQYF. The CDR3 DNA reads TGTGCAAGCAGCAAAGGGGCAGGGGAACAAGAGACCCAGTACTTC. This sequence joins TRBV21-1 and TRBJ2-5; TRBD1, as called in the table, went unchecked against the DNA. TRBV21-1 represents a pseudogene. CDR3 length equals 15 residues.

The V gene is TRBV6-5, the J gene TRBJ2-3; TRBD2 agrees at 9 bases. This CDR3 is 16 amino acids long. The junction had 6 bases not matched to a gene; V was cut back by 2 bases and J by 3 bases. Germline CDR1 reads MNHEY; CDR2 reads SVGAGI. This CDR3 reads CASSYQTSGTTDTQYF. In nucleotides, the CDR3 is TGTGCCAGCAGTTACCAGACTAGCGGTACAACAGATACGCAGTATTTT.

The chain couples TRBV19 to TRBJ2-3; D uncertain. Trimming shortened V by 7 bases and J by 2 bases, and 13 bases separated the two germline ends. The CDR3 covers 14 residues. Germline CDR1 reads LNHDA; CDR2 reads SQIVND (reference sequence). CDR3 coding DNA: TGTGCCAGTACCTCCGTTTACCACACAGATACGCAGTATTTT. Protein: CASTSVYHTDTQYF. The full variable domain, its missing parts supplied by reference TRBV19 and TRBJ2-3, is DGGITQSPKYLFRKEGQNVTLSCEQNLNHDAMYWYRQDPGQGLRLIYYSQIVNDFQKGDIAEGYSVSREKKESFPLTVTSAQKNPTAFYLCASTSVYHTDTQYFGPGTRLTVL.

The rearrangement links TRBV9 to TRBJ2-7, with 11 bases matching TRBD2. This CDR3 has 14 amino acids. In germline, CDR1 is SGDLS, CDR2 YYNGEE. The J segment lost 5 bases and the V segment lost 5 bases, leaving 6 bases of the junction unmatched. CDR3 protein: CASSETSGSHEQYF. The CDR3 region has the DNA TGTGCCAGCAGTGAAACTAGCGGGAGTCACGAGCAGTACTTC.

The J gene is TRBJ2-1, the V gene TRBV4-1; D gene uncertain. From germline, CDR1 is MGHRA and CDR2 YSYEKL. The length of the CDR3 is 14 residues. The V end was cut by 4 bases, the J end by 3 bases, with 10 bases between. The CDR3 coding sequence is TGCGCCAGCAGCCCCTTGGACCTCTACAATGAGCAGTTCTTC. It codes for CASSPLDLYNEQFF.